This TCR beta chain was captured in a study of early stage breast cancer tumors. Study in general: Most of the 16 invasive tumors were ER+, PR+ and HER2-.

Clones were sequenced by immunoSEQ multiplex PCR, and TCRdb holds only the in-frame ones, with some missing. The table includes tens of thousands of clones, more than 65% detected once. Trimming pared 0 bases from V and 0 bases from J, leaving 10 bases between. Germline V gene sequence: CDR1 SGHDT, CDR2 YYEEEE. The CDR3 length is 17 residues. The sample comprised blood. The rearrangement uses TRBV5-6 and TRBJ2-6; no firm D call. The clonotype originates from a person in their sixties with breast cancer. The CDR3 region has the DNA TGTGCCAGCAGCTTGGTCGTATTTCACTCTGGGGCCAACGTCCTGACTTTC. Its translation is CASSLVVFHSGANVLTF.